These 11 T cell receptor beta chains share one sample of origin, sequenced in a study of CD8 T cells in ankylosing spondylitis. TCRdb reprocessed the 5' RACE reads with MiXCR, giving one entry per CDR3 protein. This sample yields tens of thousands of distinct CDR3 sequences, of which roughly 7.2% are seen a single time; over 9.5% belongs to the top ten. Sequenced material: blood, either unsorted or a sorted T cell fraction (not recorded which). These receptors all come from a male donor with ankylosing spondylitis or in good health (not recorded which).

On this clonotype: With a much larger clone just one base away, this may be a read error. The chain recombines TRBV11-1 with TRBJ1-5; 11 nucleotides agree with TRBD1. The CDR3 is 19 amino acids. CDR1 SGHAT and CDR2 FQDESV come from the germline V gene (reference sequence). CDR3 in DNA: TGTGCCAGCAGCTCAGGGGTAGGACAGGGGGCCTTATTGGCTCAGTCCCAGCATTTT. As protein: CASSSGVGQGALLAQSQHF.

This clonotype was recorded at least ten times. The rearrangement joins TRBV28 to TRBJ2-3; perhaps TRBD2 as D (6 bases). CDR3 length: 14 amino acids. Germline CDR1 reads MDHEN; CDR2 reads SYDVKM. Trimming cost V 9 bases and J 4 bases, with 17 bases left between them. The CDR3 loop reads CARGRGGVPDTQYF. The CDR3 bases are TGTGCCAGGGGGCGAGGAGGGGTTCCAGATACGCAGTATTTT.

Comments on this clonotype: A much larger clone differs by one base, so this may be a read error. V and J are TRBV6-5 and TRBJ2-5, with 7 bases fitting TRBD2. From germline, CDR1 is MNHEY and CDR2 SVGAGI. The length of the CDR3 is 11 residues. The CDR3 protein is CAGSPGGTQYF. DNA of the CDR3: TGTGCCGGCAGTCCGGGAGGGACCCAGTACTTC.

This clonotype was observed many times. V and J are TRBV2 and TRBJ2-1; 13 bases align to TRBD2. The trim removed 4 bases at V and 6 bases at J, leaving 3 bases unmatched. The CDR3 sequence is 15 residues long. Per the germline V gene, CDR1 is SNHLY and CDR2 is FYNNEI. Here the CDR3 reads CASSGRLAGGNEQFF. The CDR3 DNA follows: TGTGCCAGCAGTGGCCGACTAGCGGGAGGCAATGAGCAGTTCTTC. Full variable domain (missing parts from reference TRBV2 and TRBJ2-1): EPEVTQTPSHQVTQMGQEVILRCVPISNHLYFYWYRQILGQKVEFLVSFYNNEISEKSEIFDDQFSVERPDGSNFTLKIRSTKLEDSAMYFCASSGRLAGGNEQFFGPGTRLTVL.

This clonotype was detected ten times or more. DNA of the CDR3: TGCAGTGTCCAGACTAGCGGGAGAACCGAGCAGTACTTC. Protein: CSVQTSGRTEQYF. The chain couples TRBV20-1 to TRBJ2-7; TRBD2 aligns across 12 bases. Germline V gene lookup returns CDR1 DFQATT and CDR2 SNEGSKA (reference sequence). CDR3 length: 13 amino acids. V lost 7 bases to trimming and J lost 6 bases; unmatched junction nucleotides: 7.

In its sample, this clonotype was seen a few times. The rearrangement joins TRBV7-4 to TRBJ2-3; 11 bases agree with TRBD2. CDR3 length equals 17 residues. The J segment lost 2 bases and the V segment lost 5 bases, leaving 9 bases of the junction unmatched. Germline V CDR1 and CDR2: SGHVT, SQSDAQ. In DNA, the CDR3 is TGTGCCAGCAGCGGGCAGACTAGCGGGGACTTCACAGATACGCAGTATTTT. It translates to CASSGQTSGDFTDTQYF.

Many counts were recorded for this clonotype. The V and J genes are TRBV28 and TRBJ2-1; D gene uncertain. Germline CDR1 is MDHEN and CDR2 is SYDVKM. Trimming took off 4 bases at V and 9 bases at J, with 10 bases between the two ends. This CDR3 is built from 12 residues. The CDR3 here is CASSSSSLEQFF. Written as DNA, the CDR3 is TGTGCCAGCAGTTCGTCTAGTCTTGAGCAGTTCTTC.

This clonotype has ten or more counts. The chain combines TRBV3-1 with TRBJ2-7, with D hard to call. The V gene lost 0 bases and the J gene lost 2 bases, with 11 bases spanning the gap. The CDR3 is 15 residues long. Germline loops: CDR1 LGHDT, CDR2 YNNKEL (reference sequence). The CDR3 DNA reads as TGTGCCAGCAGCCAAGAAAGTTACAGCACCTACGAGCAGTACTTC. Amino acid sequence: CASSQESYSTYEQYF.

This clonotype showed up many times. The chain recombines TRBV5-1 with TRBJ2-7; 9 nucleotides align to TRBD2. The CDR3 sequence is 15 residues long. The V segment lost 2 bases and the J segment 2 bases; nucleotides outside the gene matches: 5. Germline V CDR1 and CDR2: SGHRS, YFSETQ. In DNA, the CDR3 is TGCGCCAGCAGCTTCTCTAGCGGGACCCCCTACGAGCAGTACTTC. Protein: CASSFSSGTPYEQYF.

This clonotype was detected ten times or more. V usage is TRBV5-6 and J usage is TRBJ2-5; D is possibly TRBD2 (6 bases). V shed 5 bases and J shed 5 bases, with 13 bases lying between them. Germline CDR1 SGHDT, CDR2 YYEEEE. This CDR3 has 13 amino acids. The CDR3 reads CASRPIGGETQYF. CDR3 DNA sequence: TGTGCCAGCAGGCCCATTGGGGGGGAGACCCAGTACTTC.

This clonotype was seen at least ten times. This sequence joins TRBV5-1 and TRBJ2-1; no firm D call. Trimming took off 5 bases at V and 5 bases at J, with 5 bases between the two ends. The CDR3 totals 11 residues. Germline assignment: CDR1 SGHRS and CDR2 YFSETQ. The CDR3 here is CASSSHNEQFF. Written as DNA, the CDR3 is TGCGCCAGCAGTTCCCACAATGAGCAGTTCTTC.